This is a list of T cell receptor beta chains from one sample in a study of immune characteristics of hereditary and idiopathic chronic pancreatitis. The protocol was immunoSEQ multiplex PCR, while the TCRdb copy is restricted to in-frame clones and leaves out a portion. Seen here are about 6,000 clones, approximately 80% observed once, and the top ten hold 7.3%. Sequencing input: pancreas tissue with hereditary chronic pancreatitis. The receptors derive from a human donor with chronic pancreatitis. The CDR3 runs from the conserved cysteine through the conserved F or W. The D gene is left open where the match is weak. Clone size is not always given. Where it is, it says once, few, many or a class for expanded clones.

CASSERGGFADTQYF,TGTGCCAGCAGTGAACGGGGGGGTTTTGCAGATACGCAGTATTTT,TRBD2,once,TRBJ2-3,TRBV6-4
CATQQGGQEDTQYF,TGTGCCACCCAACAGGGGGGTCAGGAAGATACGCAGTATTTT,TRBD1,NA,TRBJ2-3,TRBV10-3
CASSLPVSNTEAFF,TGTGCCAGCAGCTTACCAGTCTCTAACACTGAAGCTTTCTTT,NA,large,TRBJ1-1,TRBV7-9
CASSPYRGTQYF,TGTGCCAGCAGCCCCTACAGGGGTACGCAGTATTTT,TRBD1,NA,TRBJ2-3,TRBV7-8
CASSAEQNTEAFF,TGTGCCAGCAGTGCGGAGCAGAACACTGAAGCTTTCTTT,NA,NA,TRBJ1-1,TRBV2
CASSYQRGGHEQFF,TGTGCCAGCAGTTACCAGCGGGGGGGTCATGAGCAGTTCTTC,TRBD2,few,TRBJ2-1,TRBV6-5
CASSDVNYGYTF,TGTGCCAGCAGTGACGTTAACTATGGCTACACCTTC,NA,NA,TRBJ1-2,TRBV6-1
CASSLASLTDTQYF,TGTGCCAGCAGCCTCGCGTCCCTTACAGATACGCAGTATTTT,NA,NA,TRBJ2-3,TRBV7-2
CASSRREAEAFF,TGTGCCAGCAGTCGCAGGGAGGCTGAAGCTTTCTTT,NA,few,TRBJ1-1,TRBV28
CSASGTGTGNIQYF,TGCAGTGCTAGTGGGACAGGGACTGGAAACATTCAGTACTTC,TRBD1,NA,TRBJ2-4,TRBV20-1
CASSIGLPGEQYF,TGTGCCAGTAGTATAGGACTCCCCGGCGAGCAGTACTTC,NA,once,TRBJ2-7,TRBV19
CASSPRPQGRAFF,TGTGCCAGTAGTCCTCGGCCACAGGGACGAGCTTTCTTT,NA,NA,TRBJ1-1,TRBV19
CASSPLRGGTLYF,TGCGCCAGCAGCCCGCTTAGAGGGGGGACCCTTTATTTT,NA,NA,TRBJ2-3,TRBV4-3
CSVALRDYNEQFF,TGCAGCGTAGCCCTCCGGGACTACAATGAGCAGTTCTTC,NA,NA,TRBJ2-1,TRBV29-1
CARSLNGTGEKLFF,TGTGCCAGAAGCCTCAACGGGACAGGTGAAAAACTGTTTTTT,TRBD1,once,TRBJ1-4,TRBV5-3
CASRKDSAAFF,TGTGCCAGCAGAAAGGACAGTGCAGCTTTCTTT,NA,NA,TRBJ1-1,TRBV6-5
CASSTSGSEQFF,TGTGCCAGTAGTACTAGCGGGAGTGAGCAGTTCTTC,TRBD2,NA,TRBJ2-1,TRBV19
CASSTGEGNTIYF,TGTGCCAGCAGTACAGGGGAAGGAAACACCATATATTTT,TRBD1,NA,TRBJ1-3,TRBV28
CASSSPSSIQYF,TGTGCCAGCAGTTCCCCTTCGAGTATTCAGTACTTC,NA,few,TRBJ2-4,TRBV27
CASSDRDNQPQHF,TGTGCCAGCAGTGACAGGGACAATCAGCCCCAGCATTTT,TRBD1,medium-sized,TRBJ1-5,TRBV6-2/TRBV6-3
CASTLYYQGSGELFF,TGTGCCAGCACTCTATATTACCAGGGGAGCGGGGAGCTGTTTTTT,NA,NA,TRBJ2-2,TRBV27
CASSVWTGGYLYGYTF,TGTGCCAGCAGTGTCTGGACAGGGGGCTACCTCTATGGCTACACCTTC,TRBD1,few,TRBJ1-2,TRBV2
CASQGKYTEAFF,TGTGCCAGCCAGGGAAAATACACTGAAGCTTTCTTT,NA,NA,TRBJ1-1,TRBV6-1
CASSEGSGYNEQFF,TGTGCCAGCAGTGAAGGGTCAGGCTACAATGAGCAGTTCTTC,NA,NA,TRBJ2-1,TRBV6-1
CASSLQGRTITGELFF,TGTGCCAGCAGTTTACAGGGTCGGACGATCACCGGGGAGCTGTTTTTT,NA,NA,TRBJ2-2,TRBV6-2/TRBV6-3
CASSLSNADTQYF,TGTGCCAGCAGCTTAAGTAATGCAGATACGCAGTATTTT,NA,NA,TRBJ2-3,TRBV7-9
CSGGAAETQYF,TGCAGCGGGGGGGCAGCTGAGACCCAGTACTTC,NA,NA,TRBJ2-5,TRBV29-1
CASSHYRPDSGEAFF,TGTGCCAGCAGCCACTACCGTCCAGATTCGGGTGAAGCTTTCTTT,NA,NA,TRBJ1-1,TRBV7-2
CASSLFSGRIPEAFF,TGCGCCAGCAGCTTGTTTTCCGGTCGAATCCCTGAAGCTTTCTTT,NA,NA,TRBJ1-1,TRBV5-1
CASSPTGDREQYF,TGCGCCAGCAGCCCAACAGGGGACCGGGAGCAGTACTTC,TRBD1,NA,TRBJ2-7,TRBV5-1
CASSPAGGADRNEQFF,TGTGCCAGCTCACCAGCCGGGGGGGCCGACCGCAATGAGCAGTTCTTC,TRBD2,NA,TRBJ2-1,TRBV18
CASSQEIGATGANVLTF,TGTGCCAGCAGCCAAGAAATCGGGGCGACTGGGGCCAACGTCCTGACTTTC,NA,NA,TRBJ2-6,TRBV3-1/TRBV3-2
CASSIGGLRTEAFF,TGTGCCAGTAGTATAGGAGGTCTTCGTACTGAAGCTTTCTTT,NA,few,TRBJ1-1,TRBV19
CASRKGGGSSYNEQFF,TGTGCCAGTAGGAAGGGGGGTGGTAGCTCCTACAATGAGCAGTTCTTC,NA,once,TRBJ2-1,TRBV19
CASSLLGAGEDTQYF,TGTGCCAGCAGCCTCTTGGGTGCAGGTGAAGATACGCAGTATTTT,NA,few,TRBJ2-3,TRBV4-2
CASSLVQGAYNEQFF,TGCGCCAGCAGCTTGGTGCAGGGGGCCTACAATGAGCAGTTCTTC,TRBD1,once,TRBJ2-1,TRBV5-1
CASSGTRSTDTQYF,TGTGCCAGCAGTGGGACTAGAAGCACAGATACGCAGTATTTT,TRBD2,NA,TRBJ2-3,TRBV2
CASSEEGRGNQPQHF,TGTGCCAGCAGTGAAGAGGGCAGGGGGAATCAGCCCCAGCATTTT,TRBD1,NA,TRBJ1-5,TRBV6-4
CASSTRDILLQETQYF,TGTGCCAGTAGTACTAGGGATATCCTACTCCAAGAGACCCAGTACTTC,NA,NA,TRBJ2-5,TRBV19
CASSSSGEFTEAFF,TGTGCCAGCTCATCGAGCGGGGAGTTCACTGAAGCTTTCTTT,NA,NA,TRBJ1-1,TRBV18